The clone carrying this T cell receptor beta chain was found many times. This record comes from a study of read filtering for tumor transcriptome and immune sequencing. The CDR3 is 13 residues long. The germline gives CDR1 SQVTM, CDR2 ANQGSEA. V was clipped by 5 bases and J by 3 bases, with 11 bases between them. The library was built from 400 ng RNA with molecular barcoded adaptors for alpha/delta and beta/gamma chains. TCRdb re-called the reads through MiXCR, storing one row per CDR3 protein. The sample lists around 140,000 distinct CDR3 sequences, around 13% seen once, with 8.4% in the top ten. The sequence was collected from a donor aged 40 or over with multiple myeloma. The rearrangement uses TRBV29-1 and TRBJ2-1, with D tentatively TRBD2 (6 bases). Material for sequencing was a population of CD138-negative cells sorted from bone marrow. The CDR3 is CSVSVSGYNEQFF. The DNA for the CDR3 is TGCAGCGTTTCGGTTAGCGGCTACAATGAGCAGTTCTTC.